Presented here are 23 T cell receptor beta chains from one specimen sequenced in a study of OX40 agonist ivuxolimab in advanced cancers. The repertoire was sequenced with immunoSEQ multiplex PCR; TCRdb's copy has only in-frame clones and lacks some. The table shows some 45,000 clones, with 70% to 90% occurring only once. The sample consisted of CD4+ or CD8+ T cells sorted from blood, taken in a trial of the OX40 agonist ivuxolimab. The receptors shown here come from an adult with an advanced solid tumor such as melanoma, head and neck, liver or kidney cancer.

V and J are TRBV14 and TRBJ2-1; D possibly corresponds to TRBD2 (5 bases). Trimming removed 4 bases at V and 8 bases at J, with 12 bases between. Germline CDR1 reads SGHDN; CDR2 reads FVKESK. The CDR3 consists of 13 residues. CDR3 sequence (DNA): TGTGCCAGCAGCCCCCACGGTAGCGATGAGCAGTTCTTC. Protein product: CASSPHGSDEQFF.

The DNA for the CDR3 is TGCGCCAGCAGCCAAGATTGGAGAGGGGGTCCGAGTCAGCCCCAGCATTTT. Its protein is CASSQDWRGGPSQPQHF. The J gene is TRBJ1-5, the V gene TRBV4-3; perhaps TRBD1 as D (6 bases). V lost 0 bases and J 6 bases, leaving 18 bases between the germline ends. Germline-derived CDR1 and CDR2 are LGHNA and YSLEER. The CDR3 contains 17 residues.

The genes are TRBV10-2 and TRBJ1-1; D not resolved. The CDR3 contains 13 residues. Germline lookup yields CDR1 WSHSY and CDR2 SAAADI. V lost 10 bases and J 0 bases, leaving 12 bases between the germline ends. CDR3: CATTLGLNTEAFF. The DNA of the CDR3 is TGCGCCACCACCCTGGGCTTGAACACTGAAGCTTTCTTT.

The chain recombines TRBV9 with TRBJ2-2, with unresolved D. This CDR3 has 17 residues. The germline V gene encodes CDR1 SGDLS and CDR2 YYNGEE. Trimming removed 3 bases at V and 2 bases at J, with 17 bases between. Written as DNA, the CDR3 is TGTGCCAGCAGCGCCCTTGGGGTAACCGATAACACCGGGGAGCTGTTTTTT. Amino acids: CASSALGVTDNTGELFF. Variable domain in full (rest from reference TRBV9 and TRBJ2-2): DSGVTQTPKHLITATGQRVTLRCSPRSGDLSVYWYQQSLDQGLQFLIQYYNGEERAKGNILERFSAQQFPDLHSELNLSSLELGDSALYFCASSALGVTDNTGELFFGEGSRLTVL.

The V gene is TRBV9, the J gene TRBJ2-1; D is ambiguous. CDR3 length: 13 amino acids. In germline, CDR1 is SGDLS, CDR2 YYNGEE. The V end lost 9 bases, the J end lost 2 bases, and 12 bases lay between the germline ends. CDR3 bases: TGTGCCACGTCTCCTCCCACCTACAATGAGCAGTTCTTC. Protein: CATSPPTYNEQFF. Drawing the rest from reference TRBV9 and TRBJ2-1, the complete variable domain is DSGVTQTPKHLITATGQRVTLRCSPRSGDLSVYWYQQSLDQGLQFLIQYYNGEERAKGNILERFSAQQFPDLHSELNLSSLELGDSALYFCATSPPTYNEQFFGPGTRLTVL.

The V call is TRBV7-2, the J call TRBJ2-1; possibly TRBD1 or TRBD2 for D (5 bases each). Germline assignment: CDR1 SGHTA and CDR2 FQGNSA. The CDR3 is 15 amino acids. V gave up 5 bases and J gave up 6 bases, with 17 bases separating them. The chain's CDR3 is CASSPREGTGNEQFF. The CDR3 DNA reads as TGTGCCAGCAGCCCCCGAGAGGGGACGGGCAATGAGCAGTTCTTC.

The chain employs TRBV6-1 and TRBJ2-2; D gene uncertain. Per the germline V gene, CDR1 is MNHNS and CDR2 is SASEGT. The CDR3 extends over 12 amino acids. V was trimmed by 5 bases and J by 6 bases, leaving 7 bases between them. CDR3 amino acids: CASSQVPGELFF. The DNA for the CDR3 is TGTGCCAGCAGTCAGGTCCCCGGGGAGCTGTTTTTT.

The gene calls are TRBV27 and TRBJ2-1; tentatively, D is TRBD2 (5 bases). The CDR3 contains 14 residues. Germline CDR1 MNHEY, CDR2 SMNVEV (reference sequence). V lost 2 bases, J lost 7 bases, and 12 bases lay in between. The CDR3 DNA follows: TGTGCCAGCAGTTTAATCCCGGGGTCAAATGAGCAGTTCTTC. This translates into CASSLIPGSNEQFF.

V usage is TRBV21-1 and J usage is TRBJ1-1. TRBV21-1 is labeled a pseudogene. The CDR3 runs 14 residues. For the CDR3, the DNA is TGTGCCAGCAGCAAAGTAAACCCGAACACTGAAGCTTTCTTT. Encoded protein: CASSKVNPNTEAFF.

The V and J genes are TRBV5-1 and TRBJ1-1, with D hard to call. CDR3 length equals 15 residues. V gave up 10 bases and J gave up 0 bases, with 19 bases separating them. Germline CDR1 reads SGHRS; CDR2 reads YFSETQ. The CDR3 loop reads CAQVGEYPMNTEAFF. The CDR3 nucleotides read TGCGCCCAGGTTGGGGAGTACCCAATGAACACTGAAGCTTTCTTT.

This clone was observed a single time. The chain links TRBV9 to TRBJ1-2, with D perhaps matching TRBD1 (6 bases). Trimming removed 4 bases at V and 0 bases at J, with 16 bases between. The CDR3 consists of 16 residues. Germline V CDR1 and CDR2: SGDLS, YYNGEE. The CDR3 sequence is CASSTTSDSANYGYTF. CDR3 in DNA: TGTGCCAGCAGCACCACCTCGGACAGTGCTAACTATGGCTACACCTTC.

This clone was picked up one time. This chain connects TRBV4-3 to TRBJ1-5; D gene ambiguous. Germline CDR1 LGHNA, CDR2 YSLEER. The length of the CDR3 is 15 residues. The germline V and J ends were trimmed by 6 bases and 0 bases, with 12 bases remaining between them. CDR3: CASRGRPNSNQPQHF. CDR3 bases: TGCGCCAGCAGGGGCAGGCCAAATAGCAATCAGCCCCAGCATTTT.

The chain carries TRBV7-9 and TRBJ1-1; D is perhaps TRBD1 (6 bases). CDR1 is SEHNR and CDR2 is FQNEAQ in the germline V gene (reference sequence). CDR3 length: 15 residues. Trimming shortened V by 3 bases and J by 9 bases, and 20 bases separated the two germline ends. The CDR3 is CASSFRDTGEVQAFF. CDR3 nucleotides: TGTGCCAGCAGCTTCCGGGACACGGGAGAGGTGCAAGCTTTCTTT.

The V gene is TRBV28, the J gene TRBJ1-5; D remains ambiguous. Germline V gene lookup returns CDR1 MDHEN and CDR2 SYDVKM. Trimming took off 5 bases at V and 2 bases at J, with 10 bases between the two ends. The length of the CDR3 is 14 residues. CDR3 sequence (DNA): TGTGCCAGCAGTCATCGCTGGGGCAATCAGCCCCAGCATTTT. Amino acid sequence: CASSHRWGNQPQHF.

V and J are TRBV6-6 and TRBJ1-1; D gene ambiguous. Germline V gene sequence: CDR1 MNHNY, CDR2 SVGAGI (reference sequence). The V end lost 3 bases, the J end lost 5 bases, and 7 bases lay between the germline ends. The CDR3 is made up of 12 amino acids. CDR3 coding DNA: TGTGCCAGCAGTTATGGGAAGACTGAAGCTTTCTTT. It codes for CASSYGKTEAFF.

This clone has only one observation. V is TRBV5-1 and J is TRBJ2-1; D may be TRBD1 or TRBD2 (5 bases each). Germline V gives CDR1 SGHRS, CDR2 YFSETQ. The ends were cut back, 4 bases at V and 8 bases at J, with 10 bases in the middle. This CDR3 is 12 amino acids long. CDR3 region: CASSGGEDEQFF. CDR3 nucleotide sequence: TGCGCCAGCAGCGGGGGAGAAGATGAGCAGTTCTTC.

The chain links TRBV10-3 to TRBJ2-2, with D perhaps TRBD2 (5 bases). CDR1 and CDR2 (germline): ENHRY, SYGVKD. Trimming took 7 bases from V and 5 from J, leaving 11 bases between them. The CDR3 consists of 13 residues. The CDR3, as DNA: TGTGCCATCACCGCAGGCGGGACCGGGGAGCTGTTTTTT. Translated: CAITAGGTGELFF.

In DNA form, the CDR3 reads TGTGCCAGCAGACTAGCGGGGGGAGAGACCCAGTACTTC. Amino acid sequence: CASRLAGGETQYF. J is TRBJ2-5 and V is TRBV7-9, with 12 positions matching TRBD2. Germline CDR1 SEHNR, CDR2 FQNEAQ (reference sequence). V lost 6 bases to trimming and J lost 4 bases; unmatched junction nucleotides: 0. The CDR3 extends over 13 amino acids.

This CDR3 reads CASSEALSGGLQYNEQFF. The CDR3 region has the DNA TGTGCCAGCAGTGAAGCGCTAAGCGGGGGGCTTCAATACAATGAGCAGTTCTTC. This chain uses TRBV2 with TRBJ2-1; 9 nucleotides align to TRBD2. CDR3 length equals 18 residues. V lost 0 bases to trimming and J lost 4 bases; unmatched junction nucleotides: 10. Germline assignment: CDR1 SNHLY and CDR2 FYNNEI.

This clone was detected only once. V is TRBV6-5 and J is TRBJ2-7, with 9 bases identical to TRBD1. V lost 6 bases, J lost 3 bases, and 3 bases stayed unmatched. This CDR3 spans 13 amino acids. Germline loops: CDR1 MNHEY, CDR2 SVGAGI. Written as DNA, the CDR3 is TGTGCCAGCAGCTGGGGACAGGGCTACGAGCAGTACGTC. It translates to CASSWGQGYEQYV.

The chain couples TRBV7-9 to TRBJ2-1, with 15 bases identical to TRBD2. This CDR3 is built from 17 residues. The germline gives CDR1 SEHNR, CDR2 FQNEAQ (reference sequence). Trimming took 4 bases from V and 8 from J; bases not matched to a gene: 9. CDR3 region: CASSSGLAGGPVYEQFF. CDR3 sequence (DNA): TGTGCCAGCAGCTCCGGACTAGCGGGGGGGCCTGTGTATGAGCAGTTCTTC. The full variable domain, rest sourced from reference TRBV7-9 and TRBJ2-1, is DTGVSQNPRHKITKRGQNVTFRCDPISEHNRLYWYRQTLGQGPEFLTYFQNEAQLEKSRLLSDRFSAERPKGSFSTLEIQRTEQGDSAMYLCASSSGLAGGPVYEQFFGPGTRLTVL.

The table lists this clone with a few counts. This chain joins TRBV20-1 and TRBJ1-2, with TRBD1 as a possible D gene (5 bases). V was trimmed by 4 bases and J by 6 bases, leaving 6 bases between them. The germline CDR1 and CDR2 sequences are DFQATT and SNEGSKA (reference sequence). The length of the CDR3 is 10 residues. CDR3 nucleotide sequence: TGCAGTGCTACAGGGCATGGCTACACCTTC. The encoded protein is CSATGHGYTF.

The chain joins TRBV7-6 to TRBJ2-3; D is ambiguous. The ends were cut back, 5 bases at V and 1 base at J, with 16 bases in the middle. The CDR3 length is 16 residues. Germline CDR1 SGHVS, CDR2 FNYEAQ. CDR3 region: CASSKYLDSGTDTQYF. CDR3 in DNA: TGTGCCAGCAGCAAATATCTAGATTCGGGCACAGATACGCAGTATTTT.